This T cell receptor (beta chain) was profiled in a study of vaccination and CD4 T cells after COVID-19. Study context: Treatment of control cultures consisted of a CEFX pool, an HIV-1 Nef pool, or no peptide. Overall study results and limits: Reactive clonotype counts went from median about 20 after infection to approximately 38 after vaccination, nonsignificantly. A relatively small number of convalescent patients were studied, and no early post-infection timepoints were included.

The Oncomine TCR Beta short-read assay was applied to DNA of cultured CD4+ T cells. DNA came from CD4+ T cells after culture. TCRdb re-analysed the PCR reads in MiXCR, keeping a single row per CDR3 protein. Of under 25,000 distinct CDR3 sequences listed, roughly two fifths were seen once; the top ten hold about 10%. A few counts support this clonotype. What it binds is unknown. Described treatment: approximately 9-day PBMC culture with coronavirus spike peptide pools or control peptides (ViraFEST assay). With V trimmed by 4 bases and J by 0 bases, 12 bases remained unmatched. There are 18 residues in the CDR3. Per the germline V gene, CDR1 is SGHTA and CDR2 is FQGNSA.

The sample here was CD4+ T cells from blood, cultured in vitro, taken after SARS-CoV-2 vaccination. The sequence came from a human donor who had recovered from COVID-19. The rearrangement joins TRBV7-2 to TRBJ1-5; 7 bases fit TRBD1. This chain's CDR3 is CASSSTLGTDYSNQPQHF. Here the CDR3 DNA reads TGTGCCAGCAGCTCGACCTTGGGGACAGATTATAGCAATCAGCCCCAGCATTTT.